Shown below are 3 T cell receptor beta chains from a single sample sequenced in a study of T-cell reconstitution after alpha-beta-depleted transplantation in children. Researchers prepared the TCRbeta library using unique molecular identifiers, the study reports. TCRdb re-derived calls from the PCR reads in MiXCR, one entry per CDR3 protein. This table holds about 27,000 distinct CDR3 sequences, under 8% found once. Sample: PBMCs, mostly from graft donor cells, taken 180 days after TCRalphabeta/CD19-depleted stem cell transplant. The receptors originated from a male patient aged 10-17 years who had a stem cell transplant for acute myeloid leukemia, so the T cells may come from the graft donor.

There are many counts of this clonotype. The rearrangement joins TRBV3-1 to TRBJ2-7, with D perhaps TRBD1 (6 bases). CDR1 and CDR2 (germline): LGHDT, YNNKEL (reference sequence). V lost 4 bases to trimming and J lost 6 bases, with 19 bases between them. CDR3 length: 15 amino acids. The CDR3 spells CASSPPRGGSGEQYF. CDR3 nucleotides: TGTGCCAGCAGCCCCCCTAGAGGGGGTAGTGGCGAGCAGTACTTC.

Comments on this clonotype: This may stem from a read error, because a much larger clone lies one nucleotide away. V usage is TRBV18 and J usage is TRBJ1-3, with D perhaps matching TRBD1 (6 bases). Trimming took 3 bases from V and 1 from J, leaving 13 bases between them. This CDR3 contains 16 residues. Germline CDR1 is KGHSH and CDR2 is LQKENI. CDR3 region: CASSPRNRVSGNTIYF. In DNA form, the CDR3 reads TGTGCCAGCTCACCCCGGAACAGGGTTTCTGGAAACACCATATATTTT.

This clonotype was counted many times. V is TRBV10-3 and J is TRBJ2-7; D might be TRBD1 (6 bases). CDR3 length equals 12 residues. In germline, CDR1 is ENHRY, CDR2 SYGVKD. V was pared by 6 bases and J by 1 base, with 7 bases between. The CDR3 loop is CAIRDSSYEQYF. For the CDR3, the DNA is TGTGCCATCAGGGACAGTTCCTACGAGCAGTACTTC.